This TCR beta chain was sequenced in a study of T-cell reconstitution after alpha-beta-depleted transplantation in children (dated by TCRdb to 2015 to 2016). About the full investigation: T-cell immune reconstitution after TCRalphabeta/CD19-depleted allogeneic hematopoietic cell transplantation in children was quantitatively tracked in the study by means of TCR repertoire profiling. Results and caveats for the whole study, not just this receptor: Apparently early alphabetaT-cell count recovery about two months after transplant reportedly relied on only several hundred rapidly expanded clones derived from non-depleted graft cells. The frequencies of hyperexpanded clones fell over the following months, and after one year, T-cell counts and TCRbeta diversity were mostly attributed to newly produced T cells. The high TCRbeta diversity at day 60 in some patients was ascribed to recipient T cells and intrathymic progenitors that had survived conditioning.

Trimming takes 1 base from V and 3 bases from J, and the germline ends sit 12 bases apart. The CDR3 measures 15 amino acids from cysteine to phenylalanine. Of the read, only the CDR3 DNA is kept; its 45 bases are in frame from base 1. CDR1 and CDR2, looked up from the germline V gene, are SGHAT and FQNNGV. Interpreted using the paper, the treatment or condition label stands for: allogeneic hematopoietic cell transplantation with graft depleted of TCRalphabeta T cells and CD19 B cells. The transplant recipients were children given TCRalphabeta/CD19-depleted allogeneic hematopoietic cell grafts. The library came from PCR. Sequencing was performed on an Illumina HiSeq 2500. TCR libraries were prepared with molecular barcoding, using unique molecular identifiers to normalize TCRbeta repertoire quantification. TCRdb trimmed public reads at Q25 via fastp, called clones via MiXCR and kept in-frame beta chains. Each CDR3 protein appears once, grouped with its most common genes and DNA. The sample table contains 250,000 to 300,000 distinct CDR3 sequences; only one count was recorded for over 7.5% of them. The ten biggest clones cover around 9.8% of the sample.

Worth noting for this clonotype: What this receptor recognizes is not known. The sample holds no much larger clone one base away, and base qualities are not on file.

This specimen consisted of peripheral blood, obtained 360 days after TCRalphabeta/CD19-depleted stem cell transplant. This TCR was sampled from a female patient between 2 and 15 years old who had a stem cell transplant for Fanconi anemia, so the T cells may come from the graft donor. The chain couples TRBV11-2 to TRBJ2-5, with no confidently assigned D gene. The CDR3 region has the sequence CASSLAGFGEETQYF. DNA sequence: TGTGCCAGCAGCTTAGCCGGGTTCGGAGAAGAGACCCAGTACTTC.